This T cell receptor (beta chain) was sequenced during a study of shared clonotypes between healthy human individuals. V lost 2 bases and J lost 1, with 9 bases in between. Germline lookup yields CDR1 LNHDA and CDR2 SQIVND (reference sequence). This CDR3 has 15 amino acids. Samples underwent the assay at deep level. TCRdb's table, derived via immunoSEQ multiplex PCR, lists solely in-frame clones and lacks some. The sample shows around 430,000 clones, 79% of them seen only once. The genes are TRBV19 and TRBJ1-3; D remains unclear. The sequencing input was PBMCs. The sequence was collected from a woman in her forties in good health. Some clones in this sample may be carry-over from other donors' samples. The CDR3 here is CASSIKAESGNTIYF. The DNA for the CDR3 is TGTGCCAGTAGTATAAAGGCGGAATCTGGAAACACCATATATTTT.